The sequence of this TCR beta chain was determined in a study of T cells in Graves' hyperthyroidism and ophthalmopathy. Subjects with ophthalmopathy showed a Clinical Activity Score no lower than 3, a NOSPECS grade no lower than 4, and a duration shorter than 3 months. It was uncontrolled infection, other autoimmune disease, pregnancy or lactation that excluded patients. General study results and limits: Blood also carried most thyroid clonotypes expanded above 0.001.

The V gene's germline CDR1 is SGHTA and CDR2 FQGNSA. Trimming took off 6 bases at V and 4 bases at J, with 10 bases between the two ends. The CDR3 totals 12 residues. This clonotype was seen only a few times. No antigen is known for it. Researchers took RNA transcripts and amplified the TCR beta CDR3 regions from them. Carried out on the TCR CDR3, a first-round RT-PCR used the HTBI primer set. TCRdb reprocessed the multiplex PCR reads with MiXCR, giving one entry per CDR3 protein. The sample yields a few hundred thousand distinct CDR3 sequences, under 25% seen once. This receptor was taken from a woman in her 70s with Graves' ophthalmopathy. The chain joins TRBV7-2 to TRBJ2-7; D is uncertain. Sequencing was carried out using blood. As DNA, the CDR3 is TGTGCCAGCAGTACCGATCTTTACGAGCAGTACTTC. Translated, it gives CASSTDLYEQYF.